This TCR beta chain is drawn from a study of control samples from healthy donors and cancer patients. Germline-derived CDR1 and CDR2 are GTSNPN and SVGIG (reference sequence). With 4 bases clipped from V and 5 bases from J, the junction kept 7 bases outside the gene matches. This CDR3 contains 14 residues. Here immunoSEQ multiplex PCR was the method, and the copy in TCRdb shows in-frame clones only, minus some. The sample holds approximately 45,000 clones, around 90% seen once. The sequence was obtained from a woman between 40 and 50 years old with head and neck cancer. Material: PBMCs. The V call is TRBV30, the J call TRBJ1-5; 8 nucleotides match TRBD1. The CDR3: CAWKGTGSYQPQHF. The CDR3 bases are TGTGCCTGGAAAGGGACAGGTTCGTATCAGCCCCAGCATTTT.